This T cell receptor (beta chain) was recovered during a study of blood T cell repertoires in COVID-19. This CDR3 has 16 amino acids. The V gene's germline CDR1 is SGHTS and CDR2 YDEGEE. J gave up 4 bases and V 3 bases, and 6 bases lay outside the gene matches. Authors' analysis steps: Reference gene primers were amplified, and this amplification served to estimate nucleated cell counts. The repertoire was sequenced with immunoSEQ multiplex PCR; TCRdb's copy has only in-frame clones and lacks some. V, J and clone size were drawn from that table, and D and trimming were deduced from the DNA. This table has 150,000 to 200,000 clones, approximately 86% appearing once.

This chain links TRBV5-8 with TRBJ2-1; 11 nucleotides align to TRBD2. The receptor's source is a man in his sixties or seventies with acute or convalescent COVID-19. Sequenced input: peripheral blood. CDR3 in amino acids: CASSSGTSGLYNEQFF. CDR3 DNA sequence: TGTGCCAGCAGCTCCGGGACTAGCGGTTTATACAATGAGCAGTTCTTC.